Presented here are 9 T cell receptor beta chains from one specimen sequenced in a study of spatial heterogeneity in lung cancer. Indicated time point: blood at routine non-recurrence follow-up after resection. No cells were sorted before sequencing. The whole RNA sequenced was extracted from tumor, nontumor lung or frozen PBMC. TCRdb processed the 5' RACE reads anew with MiXCR; each CDR3 protein has one entry. In the table there are 45,000 to 65,000 distinct CDR3 sequences, around 6.7% of which are singletons. This specimen consisted of PBMCs, obtained at follow-up. These receptors all stem from a female donor with early-stage non-small cell lung cancer.

This clonotype was recorded a few times. V usage is TRBV6-5 and J usage is TRBJ2-7; possible D gene TRBD1, 5 bases. The germline V gene encodes CDR1 MNHEY and CDR2 SVGAGI. Trimming cost V 6 bases and J 9 bases, with 18 bases left between them. The CDR3 covers 13 residues. CDR3 amino acids: CASRTVSPIRQYF. The CDR3 DNA sequence: TGTGCCAGCAGGACAGTGTCGCCCATACGGCAGTACTTC.

The chain joins TRBV28 to TRBJ2-7, with 11 bases that match TRBD2. This CDR3 is built from 14 residues. J lost 7 bases, V lost 9 bases, and 11 bases had no gene match. CDR1 is MDHEN and CDR2 is SYDVKM in the germline V gene. This CDR3 reads CASDSGGAVGEQYF. In nucleotides, the CDR3 is TGTGCCAGTGATAGCGGGGGGGCAGTTGGAGAGCAGTACTTC. Together with reference TRBV28 and TRBJ2-7, the CDR3 gives the full variable domain: DVKVTQSSRYLVKRTGEKVFLECVQDMDHENMFWYRQDPGLGLRLIYFSYDVKMKEKGDIPEGYSVSREKKERFSLILESASTNQTSMYLCASDSGGAVGEQYFGPGTRLTVT.

J is TRBJ2-3 and V is TRBV12-3 or TRBV12-4; no firm D call. The CDR3 is made up of 12 amino acids. Between the trimmed V and J ends, which lost 10 bases and 0 bases, there was a span of 8 bases. The CDR3 loop reads CATSGSTDTQYF. For the CDR3, the DNA is TGTGCCACCTCGGGTAGCACAGATACGCAGTATTTT.

This clonotype was counted a few times. Written as DNA, the CDR3 is TGTGCCAGCAGCGCGTATGGACTAGAGCCCCCAGAGACCCAGTACTTC. Translating gives CASSAYGLEPPETQYF. The rearrangement links TRBV11-2 to TRBJ2-5; TRBD2 matches 7 bases. The J segment lost 4 bases and the V segment lost 5 bases, leaving 13 bases of the junction unmatched. The germline V gene has CDR1 SGHAT and CDR2 FQNNGV. The CDR3 consists of 16 residues.

By share of the sample, this clonotype is hyperexpanded. V is TRBV6-5 and J is TRBJ1-1; 7 nucleotides agree with TRBD1. This CDR3 region has 13 residues. Germline V lookup: CDR1 MNHEY, CDR2 SVGAGI. Unmatched junction bases numbered 3, after V lost 2 bases and J lost 6 bases. Here the CDR3 DNA reads TGTGCCAGCAGTTACCAGGGGGTTGCTGAAGCTTTCTTT. Protein sequence: CASSYQGVAEAFF.

This clonotype was detected ten times or more. This chain joins TRBV11-2 and TRBJ2-5, with TRBD2 identical over 9 bases. Germline V gives CDR1 SGHAT, CDR2 FQNNGV. The CDR3 is 14 amino acids. V gave up 7 bases and J gave up 1 base; unmatched junction bases: 4. CDR3 nucleotide sequence: TGTGCCAGCACCCCACTAGCGGGCCAAGAGACCCAGTACTTC. Translating it yields CASTPLAGQETQYF.

This clonotype came up many times. The CDR3 DNA follows: TGTGCCAGCAGCCAGGGGCTAGCGATATCCTACAATGAGCAGTTCTTC. Translation: CASSQGLAISYNEQFF. The V gene is TRBV7-2, the J gene TRBJ2-1; the D call may be TRBD1 or TRBD2 (6 bases each). Germline V lookup: CDR1 SGHTA, CDR2 FQGNSA. The CDR3 is 16 residues long. V was clipped by 5 bases and J by 1 base, with 15 bases between them.

The chain is built from TRBV3-1 and TRBJ1-1; TRBD1 is a possible D gene (6 bases). V lost 3 bases, J lost 11 bases, and 10 bases lay in between. The CDR3 is 11 amino acids. Germline lookup yields CDR1 LGHDT and CDR2 YNNKEL (reference sequence). CDR3 DNA: TGTGCCAGCAGCCATAACAGGGTCGCTTTCTTT. Protein product: CASSHNRVAFF.

V and J are TRBV7-2 and TRBJ2-1; TRBD1 is a possible D gene (5 bases). The CDR3 contains 12 residues. CDR1 and CDR2 (germline): SGHTA, FQGNSA. V was cut by 6 bases and J by 8 bases, with 11 bases left in between. CDR3: CASRGVIHEQFF. For the CDR3, the DNA is TGTGCCAGCAGAGGGGTTATTCATGAGCAGTTCTTC.